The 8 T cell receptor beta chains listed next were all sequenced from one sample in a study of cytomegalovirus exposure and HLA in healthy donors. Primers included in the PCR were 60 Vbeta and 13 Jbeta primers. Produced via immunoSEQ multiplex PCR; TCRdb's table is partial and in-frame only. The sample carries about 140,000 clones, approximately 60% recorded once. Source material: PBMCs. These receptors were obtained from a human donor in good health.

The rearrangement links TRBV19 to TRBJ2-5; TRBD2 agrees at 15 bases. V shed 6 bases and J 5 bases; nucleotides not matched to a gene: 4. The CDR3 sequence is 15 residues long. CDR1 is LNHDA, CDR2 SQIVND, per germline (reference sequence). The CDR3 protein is CASSGLAGGLETQYF. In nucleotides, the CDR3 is TGTGCCAGTAGCGGACTAGCGGGAGGGTTGGAGACCCAGTACTTC.

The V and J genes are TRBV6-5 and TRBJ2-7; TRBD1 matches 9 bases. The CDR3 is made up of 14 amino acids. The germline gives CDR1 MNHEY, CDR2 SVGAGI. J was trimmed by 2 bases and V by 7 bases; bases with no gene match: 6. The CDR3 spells CASTRGQGTYEQYF. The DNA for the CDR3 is TGTGCCAGCACCCGGGGACAGGGAACCTACGAGCAGTACTTC.

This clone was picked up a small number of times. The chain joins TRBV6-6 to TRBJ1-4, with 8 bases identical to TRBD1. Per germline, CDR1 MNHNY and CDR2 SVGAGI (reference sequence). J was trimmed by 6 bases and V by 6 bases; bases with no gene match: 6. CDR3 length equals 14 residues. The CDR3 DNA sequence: TGTGCCAGCAGGGACAGGGACAATGATGAAAAACTGTTTTTT. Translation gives CASRDRDNDEKLFF.

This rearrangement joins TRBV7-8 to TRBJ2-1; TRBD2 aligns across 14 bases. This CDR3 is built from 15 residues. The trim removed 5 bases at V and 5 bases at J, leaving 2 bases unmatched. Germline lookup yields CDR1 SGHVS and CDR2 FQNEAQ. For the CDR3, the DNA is TGTGCCAGCAGCAAGACTAGCGGGAGGGACAATGAGCAGTTCTTC. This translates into CASSKTSGRDNEQFF.

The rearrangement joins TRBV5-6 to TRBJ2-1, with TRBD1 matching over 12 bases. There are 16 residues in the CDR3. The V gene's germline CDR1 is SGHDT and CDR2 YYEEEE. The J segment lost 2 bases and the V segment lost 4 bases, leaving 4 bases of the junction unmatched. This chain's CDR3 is CASSTGTGGTYNEQFF. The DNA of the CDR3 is TGTGCCAGCAGCACCGGGACAGGGGGCACCTACAATGAGCAGTTCTTC.

CDR3 coding DNA: TGTGCCAGCAGCCCCCTAGCGGGAGGGTCCACAGATACGCAGTATTTT. Protein: CASSPLAGGSTDTQYF. J is TRBJ2-3 and V is TRBV9; TRBD2 agrees at 12 bases. V dropped 4 bases and J dropped 2; count of bases not matched to a gene: 5. Germline V lookup: CDR1 SGDLS, CDR2 YYNGEE. The CDR3 loop spans 16 amino acids.

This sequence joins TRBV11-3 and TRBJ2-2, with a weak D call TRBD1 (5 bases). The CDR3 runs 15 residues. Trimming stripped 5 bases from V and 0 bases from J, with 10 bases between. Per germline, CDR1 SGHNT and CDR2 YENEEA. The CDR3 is CASSQGFANTGELFF. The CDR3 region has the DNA TGTGCCAGCAGCCAGGGATTCGCGAACACCGGGGAGCTGTTTTTT. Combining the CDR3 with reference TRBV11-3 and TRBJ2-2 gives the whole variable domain EAGVVQSPRYKIIEKKQPVAFWCNPISGHNTLYWYLQNLGQGPELLIRYENEEAVDDSQLPKDRFSAERLKGVDSTLKIQPAELGDSAVYLCASSQGFANTGELFFGEGSRLTVL.

CDR3 nucleotides: TGTGCCAGCAGCCTTTTATCCGTGCAGTACTTC. Its translation: CASSLLSVQYF. The chain couples TRBV5-5 to TRBJ2-7; D gene unclear. Trimming shortened V by 4 bases and J by 9 bases, and 11 bases separated the two germline ends. The CDR3 consists of 11 residues. The germline gives CDR1 SGHKS, CDR2 YYEKEE (reference sequence).